Reported below is one TCR beta chain. The antigen is undetermined. Germline is not matched at one junction end, which may reflect a read error. RNA was extracted from bulk tissue without any cell sorting. This CDR3 comprises 11 residues. In germline, CDR1 is MNHNY, CDR2 SVGAGI (reference sequence). Three rounds of nested PCR, following a modified ARM-PCR protocol, produced the TCRbeta library. Each CDR3 protein is one row after TCRdb ran MiXCR on the multiplex PCR reads. The data contain 90,000 or so distinct CDR3 sequences, around two thirds of them singletons. This specimen comes from a study of tumor and adjacent non-tumor tissue in lung cancer. Findings and caveats of the study: Higher tumor TCR diversity was associated with shorter survival. Top 100 clones took a larger repertoire share in normal lung.

The receptor comes from a man aged 70 or older with non-small cell lung cancer. Material: lung tumor tissue. The chain links TRBV6-6 to TRBJ2-5, with 8 bases identical to TRBD1. The CDR3 region is CVSIDRGTQYF. The CDR3 nucleotides are TGTGTCAGCATCGACAGGGGTACCCAGTACTTC.